Listed below are T cell receptor beta chains from one sample, sequenced in a study of T-cell reconstitution after alpha-beta-depleted transplantation in children. From the PCR reads, TCRdb called clonotypes with MiXCR, one entry per CDR3 protein. The data contain about 110,000 distinct CDR3 sequences, 9% to 12% of them singletons. The specimen was PBMCs, collected before TCRalphabeta/CD19-depleted stem cell transplant. The source of these receptors is a boy aged 2-15 years with acute lymphoblastic leukemia, due to receive a stem cell transplant. Both conserved end residues are part of each CDR3. The order of the fields is J gene, CDR3 length, V gene, clone size, D gene, CDR3 DNA, CDR3 protein. A D gene is named only where the DNA matches it firmly. The size field is filled for only some rows; it gives once, few, many or a size class.

>TRBJ2-1|17|TRBV5-6|once|TRBD2
TGTGCCAGCAGCTTGAAGCGGGGACTCCTCCTCTACAATGAGCAGTTCTTC
CASSLKRGLLLYNEQFF
>TRBJ2-1|13|TRBV7-8|-|TRBD2
TGTGCCAGCAGTACGGGAGGGGGGAATGAGCAGTTCTTC
CASSTGGGNEQFF
>TRBJ1-5|16|TRBV27|-|-
TGTGCCAGCAGTTTTGCAGGGACCTATAGCAATCAGCCCCAGCATTTT
CASSFAGTYSNQPQHF
>TRBJ2-5|16|TRBV4-2|-|TRBD2
TGTGCCAGCACCCAAGAGGTAGCGGGGGGGGGAGAGACCCAGTACTTC
CASTQEVAGGGETQYF
>TRBJ2-3|14|TRBV11-2|many|TRBD2
TGTGCCAGCAGCTTAGGGACTAGCGTAGATACGCAGTATTTT
CASSLGTSVDTQYF
>TRBJ2-7|15|TRBV21-1|-|-
TGTGCCAGCAGCAAGGCAGTTAGCGGTACCTACGAGCAGTACTTC
CASSKAVSGTYEQYF
>TRBJ1-1|12|TRBV6-1|-|-
TGTGCCAGCAGACCTGGACCGATTGAAGCTTTCTTT
CASRPGPIEAFF
>TRBJ2-4|17|TRBV7-9|-|TRBD2
TGTGCCAGCAGCTTTGGAAACGGGCGGGAGGGGAAAAACATTCAGTACTTC
CASSFGNGREGKNIQYF
>TRBJ2-7|12|TRBV12-3/TRBV12-4|-|-
TGTGCCAGTAAACAGAAATCCTACGAGCAGTACTTC
CASKQKSYEQYF
>TRBJ1-2|14|TRBV7-2|-|TRBD1
TGTGCCAGCAGCCCACAGGGGGGCCTCTATGGCTACACCTTC
CASSPQGGLYGYTF
>TRBJ2-3|15|TRBV28|few|-
TGTGCCAGCAGTCTCCACAGGTATGGCACAGATACGCAGTATTTT
CASSLHRYGTDTQYF
>TRBJ2-2|15|TRBV12-3/TRBV12-4|many|TRBD2
TGTGCCAACCTGGGTAGCGGGAGCAACACCGGGGAGCTGTTTTTT
CANLGSGSNTGELFF
>TRBJ2-5|14|TRBV6-1|many|TRBD2
TGTGCCAGCAGAATCGCCGGGAGGAAAGAGACCCAGTACTTC
CASRIAGRKETQYF
>TRBJ1-2|13|TRBV19|-|-
TGTGCCAGTAGGAACACAGGGTCAAGTGGCTACACCTTC
CASRNTGSSGYTF
>TRBJ2-7|13|TRBV5-6|many|-
TGTGCCAGCAGCTTGGGTCGGCTCTACGAGCAGTACTTC
CASSLGRLYEQYF
>TRBJ2-1|15|TRBV11-2|-|TRBD2
TGTGCCAGCAGCTTAGGAGCGGGACGAGGGGATGAGCAGTTCTTC
CASSLGAGRGDEQFF
>TRBJ2-1|15|TRBV28|few|-
TGTGCCAGCAGAGGGGGCACTAGCGGCCACAATGAGCAGTTCTTC
CASRGGTSGHNEQFF
>TRBJ2-1|15|TRBV11-2|few|-
TGTGCCAGCAGCTTAGGGGGCGTGTACCGGGATGAGCAGTTCTTC
CASSLGGVYRDEQFF
>TRBJ2-3|16|TRBV5-1|many|TRBD2
TGCGCCAGCAGCTTGCTACTAGCGGGAGAGGGAGATACGCAGTATTTT
CASSLLLAGEGDTQYF
>TRBJ2-3|13|TRBV3-1|few|-
TGTGCCAGCAGCCAAGGTCTTGTTCCTACGCAGTATTTT
CASSQGLVPTQYF
>TRBJ2-7|11|TRBV20-1|few|-
TGCAGTGCTCAAAGGGCCGACGAGCAGTACTTC
CSAQRADEQYF
>TRBJ2-3|18|TRBV28|-|TRBD2
TGTGCCAGCAGTCCTAGGAGGACTAGCGGGAGGCGCACAGATACGCAGTATTTT
CASSPRRTSGRRTDTQYF
>TRBJ2-1|15|TRBV30|few|TRBD2
TGTGCCTGGAGTGAAGCGGGGGTCTCCTACAATGAGCAGTTCTTC
CAWSEAGVSYNEQFF
>TRBJ1-1|11|TRBV20-1|few|-
-
CSAFGQGASFF
>TRBJ1-5|14|TRBV20-1|-|TRBD1
TGCAGTGCTGAGGGACAGGGGAGGAAGCAGCCCCAGCATTTT
CSAEGQGRKQPQHF
>TRBJ2-1|15|TRBV18|few|TRBD2
TGTGCCAGCTCAGCCGACAGCGGGAGAAGCAATGAGCAGTTCTTC
CASSADSGRSNEQFF
>TRBJ2-7|15|TRBV28|-|-
TGTGCCAGCAGTCCCCCGGGGGTTAGCTCCTACGAGCAGTACTTC
CASSPPGVSSYEQYF
>TRBJ1-1|14|TRBV20-1|few|TRBD1
TGCAGTGCTAGAGAGGGACAGGGAGGGCCTGAAGCTTTCTTT
CSAREGQGGPEAFF
>TRBJ2-1|13|TRBV6-1|few|-
TGTGCCAGCAAAACGGACTTGTACAATGAGCAGTTCTTC
CASKTDLYNEQFF
>TRBJ2-6|15|TRBV24-1|-|-
TGTGCCACCAAGGGGGGGCTCTCTGGGGCCAACGTCCTGACTTTC
CATKGGLSGANVLTF
>TRBJ2-1|14|TRBV25-1|many|-
TGTGCCAGCAGTGAAGAGGACAGATACAATGAGCAGTTCTTC
CASSEEDRYNEQFF
>TRBJ2-3|17|TRBV20-1|-|-
TGCAGTGCTAGAGATCTCTTGGACCGGGGAAGGACAGATACGCAGTATTTT
CSARDLLDRGRTDTQYF
>TRBJ2-1|16|TRBV20-1|many|TRBD1
TGCAGTGCTACCCCATCGACAGGGCTTAACTACAATGAGCAGTTCTTC
CSATPSTGLNYNEQFF
>TRBJ1-5|14|TRBV29-1|few|-
TGCAGCGTTGCTGGGTCAGGGTTGGGAAAGCCCCAGCATTTT
CSVAGSGLGKPQHF
>TRBJ2-1|19|TRBV20-1|many|TRBD2
TGCAGTGCTAGAAGGGGGACTAGCGGGACCCCCTGGGGTAACAATGAGCAGTTCTTC
CSARRGTSGTPWGNNEQFF
>TRBJ1-2|16|TRBV9|-|-
TGTGCCAGCAGCGAGGGAGTCAGCGGAACTAACTATGGCTACACCTTC
CASSEGVSGTNYGYTF